These 20 T cell receptor beta chains were all obtained from the same sample, sequenced in a study of blood T cells in healthy people across ages. A second PCR, run for roughly 7 to 12 cycles, used a sample-barcoded 5' primer plus a J-beta primer mix. One entry per CDR3 protein, called by TCRdb with MiXCR from the 5' RACE reads. In the table there are about 1,500,000 distinct CDR3 sequences, 28% of which are singletons. Sequences were obtained from blood. Receptor source: a woman aged 30 to 39 in good health.

The rearrangement uses TRBV12-3 or TRBV12-4 and TRBJ2-3; 7 positions match TRBD2. The CDR3 covers 16 residues. The trim removed 6 bases at V and 4 bases at J, leaving 13 bases unmatched. CDR3 sequence (DNA): TGTGCCAGCAGGGATGGACTAGTCGCAAGCGCAGATACGCAGTATTTT. It codes for CASRDGLVASADTQYF.

This chain connects TRBV6-2 or TRBV6-3 to TRBJ1-1, with D hard to call. Trimming stripped 5 bases from V and 4 bases from J, with 17 bases between. CDR1 is MNHEY and CDR2 is SVGEGT in the germline V gene. CDR3 length: 15 residues. The CDR3 bases are TGTGCCAGCAGTACTCTTTCAAGGGCTGGCACTGAAGCTTTCTTT. Amino acids: CASSTLSRAGTEAFF.

There are many counts of this clonotype. CDR3 in amino acids: CSVEATSPSYEQYF. For the CDR3, the DNA is TGCAGCGTTGAAGCCACGTCTCCCTCCTACGAGCAGTACTTC. V is TRBV29-1 and J is TRBJ2-7; D is uncertain. V was cut by 1 base and J by 0 bases, with 10 bases left in between. The germline V gene has CDR1 SQVTM and CDR2 ANQGSEA. CDR3 length: 14 residues.

The rearrangement uses TRBV5-1 and TRBJ2-1, with a tentative D call TRBD1 (5 bases). This CDR3 is built from 14 residues. Germline CDR1 and CDR2: SGHRS and YFSETQ. V shed 4 bases and J shed 0 bases, with 8 bases lying between them. CDR3 residues: CASSDQGSYNEQFF. In DNA, the CDR3 is TGCGCCAGCAGCGACCAGGGCTCCTACAATGAGCAGTTCTTC.

There are a few counts of this clonotype. This chain joins TRBV6-5 and TRBJ2-1, with 10 bases identical to TRBD1. Germline CDR1 MNHEY, CDR2 SVGAGI. The CDR3 covers 15 residues. Trimming at V came to 6 bases and at J to 4 bases, leaving 6 bases not matched to a gene. DNA of the CDR3: TGTGCCAGCAGGGTACCGGGACAGGGGTACAATGAGCAGTTCTTC. Its protein is CASRVPGQGYNEQFF.

This clonotype was counted at least ten times. Just one base apart from a much larger clone, this may be a read error. The rearrangement links TRBV20-1 to TRBJ1-4; a possible D gene is TRBD1 (6 bases). This CDR3 contains 15 residues. Germline loops: CDR1 DFQATT, CDR2 SNEGSKA (reference sequence). CDR3 bases: TGCAGTGCTAGAGCCGTACCGGGGGCTAATGAAAAACGGTTTTTT. Protein: CSARAVPGANEKRFF.

Turning to this clonotype: One junction end disagrees with the germline gene, perhaps due to a read error. The chain is built from TRBV20-1 and TRBJ1-1; possibly TRBD1 for D (6 bases). CDR1 and CDR2 (germline): DFQATT, SNEGSKA (reference sequence). The CDR3 extends over 14 amino acids. The CDR3 region is CSARDGRGNTEAFF. As DNA, the CDR3 is TGCAGTGCTAGAGATGGCAGGGGAAATACTGAGGCTTTCTTT.

This clonotype was picked up many times. A read error may produce the germline difference seen at one junction end. The chain joins TRBV7-9 to TRBJ2-1, with 8 bases matching TRBD2. The germline V gene encodes CDR1 SEHNR and CDR2 FQNEAQ (reference sequence). The CDR3 length is 13 residues. CDR3 residues: CASSLGLANEQFF. The CDR3 DNA is TGTGCCAGCAGTTTAGGACTAGCAAATGAGCAGTTCTTC.

The V call is TRBV7-9, the J call TRBJ1-6, with a tentative D call TRBD1 (6 bases). Trimming left V 5 bases short and J 7 bases short, with 15 bases between. CDR3 size: 15 residues. Germline V gene lookup returns CDR1 SEHNR and CDR2 FQNEAQ (reference sequence). The CDR3 protein is CASSLLSGANSPLHF. CDR3 DNA: TGTGCCAGCAGCCTATTATCAGGGGCGAATTCACCCCTCCACTTT.

This clonotype was counted many times. CDR3 in amino acids: CSAPREGGGYTF. CDR3 sequence (DNA): TGCAGTGCCCCCCGGGAGGGAGGTGGCTACACCTTC. This rearrangement joins TRBV20-1 to TRBJ1-2; D ambiguous. The CDR3 consists of 12 residues. Germline V gene lookup returns CDR1 DFQATT and CDR2 SNEGSKA (reference sequence). The V and J ends lost 6 bases and 7 bases respectively, with 15 bases between them.

This clonotype was picked up a small number of times. The chain has TRBV4-1 and TRBJ2-1, with D perhaps given as TRBD1 or TRBD2 (5 bases each). CDR1 is MGHRA and CDR2 is YSYEKL in the germline V gene. V lost 0 bases, J lost 2 bases, and 11 bases lay in between. The CDR3 has 16 residues. This CDR3 reads CASSQDGDGAYNEQFF. For the CDR3, the DNA is TGCGCCAGCAGCCAAGACGGGGACGGGGCCTACAATGAGCAGTTCTTC.

The genes are TRBV29-1 and TRBJ1-2; D is unclear. This CDR3 is built from 12 residues. CDR1 SQVTM and CDR2 ANQGSEA come from the germline V gene. V was pared by 6 bases and J by 5 bases, with 13 bases between. The CDR3 bases are TGCAGCGTGCGGAGACGGGGTTATGGCTACACCTTC. It is translated as CSVRRRGYGYTF. Based on the CDR3 plus reference TRBV29-1 and TRBJ1-2, the full variable domain is SAVISQKPSRDICQRGTSLTIQCQVDSQVTMMFWYRQQPGQSLTLIATANQGSEATYESGFVIDKFPISRPNLTFSTLTVSNMSPEDSSIYLCSVRRRGYGYTFGSGTRLTVV.

The V and J genes are TRBV7-2 and TRBJ2-3; 7 bases line up with TRBD2. The V and J ends lost 5 bases and 0 bases, in that order; junction bases with no gene match: 8. Germline loops: CDR1 SGHTA, CDR2 FQGNSA. The CDR3 has 16 amino acids. CDR3 loop: CASSPSGTTSTDTQYF. DNA of the CDR3: TGTGCCAGCAGCCCAAGCGGGACTACTAGCACAGATACGCAGTATTTT.

This clonotype was detected a few times. The CDR3 DNA reads as TGCAGTGCTAGAGGAACTAAGGGACTAGCGGGATACAATGAGCAGTTCTTC. Translated: CSARGTKGLAGYNEQFF. The rearrangement uses TRBV20-1 and TRBJ2-1, with 13 bases aligning to TRBD2. The germline V gene encodes CDR1 DFQATT and CDR2 SNEGSKA (reference sequence). CDR3 length: 17 amino acids. V shed 1 base and J 4 bases; nucleotides not matched to a gene: 7.

The DNA of the CDR3 is TGCGCCAGCAGTATTGAGAAAGGGTACACAGATACGCAGTATTTT. This encodes CASSIEKGYTDTQYF. The gene calls are TRBV10-2 and TRBJ2-3; D is ambiguous. Trimming left V 5 bases short and J 2 bases short, with 14 bases between. The germline V gene encodes CDR1 WSHSY and CDR2 SAAADI. The CDR3 spans 15 residues.

This chain links TRBV4-1 with TRBJ1-1; D unresolved. The V and J ends lost 0 bases and 7 bases respectively, with 9 bases between them. CDR1 and CDR2 (germline): MGHRA, YSYEKL. The CDR3 has 13 residues. CDR3 residues: CASSQEGTVEAFF. CDR3 bases: TGCGCCAGCAGCCAAGAGGGAACAGTTGAAGCTTTCTTT.

This clonotype was counted at least ten times. In DNA, the CDR3 is TGCAGCGTTGTTGGCGTTGGGCCGGCGCAAGAGACCCAGTACTTC. Translated: CSVVGVGPAQETQYF. The genes are TRBV29-1 and TRBJ2-5, with D unresolved. The CDR3 extends over 15 amino acids. The V gene's germline CDR1 is SQVTM and CDR2 ANQGSEA. V dropped 4 bases and J dropped 2 bases, with 17 bases sitting between them.

The V and J genes are TRBV2 and TRBJ2-1, with a tentative D call TRBD2 (6 bases). Germline CDR1 reads SNHLY; CDR2 reads FYNNEI. V was trimmed by 5 bases and J by 10 bases, leaving 21 bases between them. The CDR3 runs to 15 residues. As DNA, the CDR3 is TGTGCCAGCAGTAGTCGGAGGGGCAGCGTGGGGGAGCAGTTCTTC. Its translation is CASSSRRGSVGEQFF.

This clonotype was picked up many times. The chain couples TRBV24-1 to TRBJ2-5; D tentatively reads TRBD1 or TRBD2 (5 bases each). The CDR3 is made up of 12 amino acids. In germline, CDR1 is KGHDR, CDR2 SFDVKD. V lost 5 bases and J 4 bases, leaving 7 bases between the germline ends. The CDR3 reads CATSVGVETQYF. CDR3 in DNA: TGTGCCACCAGTGTGGGGGTAGAGACCCAGTACTTC.

The chain joins TRBV21-1 to TRBJ1-1; the listed D gene, TRBD1, was not tested against the DNA. TRBV21-1 is a documented pseudogene. The CDR3 contains 15 residues. This CDR3 is CAKTPTGKMNTEAFF. The CDR3 nucleotides are TGTGCCAAGACCCCCACAGGGAAAATGAACACTGAAGCTTTCTTT.